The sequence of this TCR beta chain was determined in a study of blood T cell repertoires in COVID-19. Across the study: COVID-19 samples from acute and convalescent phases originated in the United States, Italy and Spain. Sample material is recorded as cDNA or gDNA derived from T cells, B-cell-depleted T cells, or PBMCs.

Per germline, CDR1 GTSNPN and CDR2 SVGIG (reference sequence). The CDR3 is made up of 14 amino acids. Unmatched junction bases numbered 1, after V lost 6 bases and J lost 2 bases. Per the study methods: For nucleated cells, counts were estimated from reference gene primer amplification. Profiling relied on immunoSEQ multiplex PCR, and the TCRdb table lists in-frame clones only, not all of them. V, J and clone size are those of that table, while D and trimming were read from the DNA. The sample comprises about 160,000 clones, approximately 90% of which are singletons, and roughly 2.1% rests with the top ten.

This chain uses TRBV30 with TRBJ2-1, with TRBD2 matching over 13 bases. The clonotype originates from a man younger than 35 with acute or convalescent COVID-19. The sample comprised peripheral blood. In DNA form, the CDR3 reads TGTGCCTGCGGGACTAGCGGGGCCTACAATGAGCAGTTCTTC. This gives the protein CACGTSGAYNEQFF.